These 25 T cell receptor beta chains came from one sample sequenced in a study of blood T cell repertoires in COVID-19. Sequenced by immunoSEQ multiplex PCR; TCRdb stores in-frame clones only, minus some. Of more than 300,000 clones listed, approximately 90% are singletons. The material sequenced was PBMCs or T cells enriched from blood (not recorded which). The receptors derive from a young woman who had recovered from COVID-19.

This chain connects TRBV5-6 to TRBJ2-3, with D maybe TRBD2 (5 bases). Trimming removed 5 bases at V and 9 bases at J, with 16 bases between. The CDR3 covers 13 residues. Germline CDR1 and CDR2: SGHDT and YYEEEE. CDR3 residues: CASSPTPPGTQYF. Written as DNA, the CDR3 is TGTGCCAGCAGTCCTACGCCGCCGGGGACGCAGTATTTT.

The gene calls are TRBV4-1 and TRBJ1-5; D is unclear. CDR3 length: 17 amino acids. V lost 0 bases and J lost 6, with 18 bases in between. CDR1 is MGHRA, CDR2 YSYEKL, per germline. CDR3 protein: CASSQDSYLAPTQPQHF. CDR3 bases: TGCGCCAGCAGCCAAGATTCGTACCTAGCCCCCACTCAGCCCCAGCATTTT.

CDR3: CASSSRQGGYEKLFF. In nucleotides, the CDR3 is TGTGCCAGCAGCTCCCGACAGGGGGGGTATGAAAAACTGTTTTTT. The V call is TRBV5-6, the J call TRBJ1-4, with 9 bases lining up with TRBD1. Trimming took 3 bases from V and 6 from J; bases not matched to a gene: 6. From germline, CDR1 is SGHDT and CDR2 YYEEEE. The CDR3 has 15 residues.

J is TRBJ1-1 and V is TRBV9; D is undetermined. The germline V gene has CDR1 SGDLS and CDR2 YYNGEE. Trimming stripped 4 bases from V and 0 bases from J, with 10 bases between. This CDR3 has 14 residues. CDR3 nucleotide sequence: TGTGCCAGCAGCCCCCCCGAGATGAACACTGAAGCTTTCTTT. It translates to CASSPPEMNTEAFF.

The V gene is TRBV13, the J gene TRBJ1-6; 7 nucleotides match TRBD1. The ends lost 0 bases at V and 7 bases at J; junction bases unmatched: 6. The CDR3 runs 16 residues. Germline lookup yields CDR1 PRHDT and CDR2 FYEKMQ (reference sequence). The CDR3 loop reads CASSLGQGGRNSPLHF. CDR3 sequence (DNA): TGTGCCAGCAGCTTAGGGCAGGGGGGAAGGAATTCACCCCTCCACTTT.

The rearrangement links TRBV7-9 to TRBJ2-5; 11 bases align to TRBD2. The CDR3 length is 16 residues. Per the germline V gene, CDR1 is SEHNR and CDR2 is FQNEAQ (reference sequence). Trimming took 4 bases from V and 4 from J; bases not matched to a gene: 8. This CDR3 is CASSYPGLAGGETQYF. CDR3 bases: TGTGCCAGCAGCTACCCCGGGCTAGCGGGGGGAGAGACCCAGTACTTC.

As DNA, the CDR3 is TGTGCCAGCGGACAGGGGGTTGCCGAGCAGTACTTC. Amino acids: CASGQGVAEQYF. This chain links TRBV2 with TRBJ2-7; 10 nucleotides match TRBD1. The CDR3 is made up of 12 amino acids. Unmatched junction bases numbered 4, after V lost 8 bases and J lost 6 bases. Germline values: CDR1 SNHLY, CDR2 FYNNEI.

CDR3 sequence (DNA): TGTGCCAGTAGAGCCCGGGACTCCCTCAGTAATGAGCAGTTCTTC. This sequence encodes CASRARDSLSNEQFF. The chain recombines TRBV19 with TRBJ2-1; weak D call: TRBD2 (6 bases). This CDR3 has 15 residues. Trimming took 6 bases from V and 7 from J, leaving 19 bases between them. Germline V lookup: CDR1 LNHDA, CDR2 SQIVND (reference sequence).

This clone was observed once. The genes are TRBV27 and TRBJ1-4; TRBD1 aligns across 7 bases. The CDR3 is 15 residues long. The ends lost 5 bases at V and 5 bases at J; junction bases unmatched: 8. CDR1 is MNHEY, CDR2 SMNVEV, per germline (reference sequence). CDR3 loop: CASSADRVGNEKLFF. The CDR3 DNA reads TGTGCCAGCAGTGCCGACAGGGTCGGGAATGAAAAACTGTTTTTT.

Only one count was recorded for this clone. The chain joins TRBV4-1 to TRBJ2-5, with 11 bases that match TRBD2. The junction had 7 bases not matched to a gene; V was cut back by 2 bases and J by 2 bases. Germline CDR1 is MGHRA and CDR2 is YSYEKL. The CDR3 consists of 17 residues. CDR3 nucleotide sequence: TGCGCCAGCAGCCAAAATAGCGGGGGGGCCTCTCAAGAGACCCAGTACTTC. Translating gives CASSQNSGGASQETQYF.

CDR3 DNA sequence: TGTGCCAGCGGGCCTCAGAACACCGGGGAGCTGTTTTTT. Residues: CASGPQNTGELFF. The chain uses TRBV6-5 and TRBJ2-2; D call uncertain. The V end lost 8 bases, the J end lost 1 base, and 8 bases lay between the germline ends. This CDR3 region has 13 residues. Germline assignment: CDR1 MNHEY and CDR2 SVGAGI.

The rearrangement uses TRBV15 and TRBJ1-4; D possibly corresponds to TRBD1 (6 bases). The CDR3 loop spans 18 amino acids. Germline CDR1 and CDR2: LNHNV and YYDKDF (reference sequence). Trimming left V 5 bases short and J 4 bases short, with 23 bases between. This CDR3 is CATSETTGSHPYNEKLFF. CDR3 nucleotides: TGTGCCACCAGCGAAACTACAGGGTCCCACCCCTATAATGAAAAACTGTTTTTT. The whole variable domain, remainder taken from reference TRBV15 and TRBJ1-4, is DAMVIQNPRYQVTQFGKPVTLSCSQTLNHNVMYWYQQKSSQAPKLLFHYYDKDFNNEADTPDNFQSRRPNTSFCFLDIRSPGLGDTAMYLCATSETTGSHPYNEKLFFGSGTQLSVL.

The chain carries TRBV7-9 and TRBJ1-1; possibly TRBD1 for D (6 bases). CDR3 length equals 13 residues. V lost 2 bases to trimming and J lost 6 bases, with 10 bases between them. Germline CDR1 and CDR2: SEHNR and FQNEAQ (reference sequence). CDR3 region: CASSLTGWAEAFF. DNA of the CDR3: TGTGCCAGCAGCTTAACAGGGTGGGCTGAAGCTTTCTTT.

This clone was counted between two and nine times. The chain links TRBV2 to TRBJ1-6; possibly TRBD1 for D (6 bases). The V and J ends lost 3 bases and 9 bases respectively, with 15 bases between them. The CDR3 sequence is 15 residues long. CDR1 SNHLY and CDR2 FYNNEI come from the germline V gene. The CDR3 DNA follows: TGTGCCAGCAGTGACCCAGGGGCGCAGGGTTCACCCCTCCACTTT. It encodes CASSDPGAQGSPLHF. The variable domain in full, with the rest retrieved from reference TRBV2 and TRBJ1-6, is EPEVTQTPSHQVTQMGQEVILRCVPISNHLYFYWYRQILGQKVEFLVSFYNNEISEKSEIFDDQFSVERPDGSNFTLKIRSTKLEDSAMYFCASSDPGAQGSPLHFGNGTRLTVT.

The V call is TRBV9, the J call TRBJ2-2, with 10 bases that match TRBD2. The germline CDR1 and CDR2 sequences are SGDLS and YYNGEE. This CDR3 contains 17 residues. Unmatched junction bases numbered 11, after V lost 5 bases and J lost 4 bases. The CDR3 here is CASSPNRLAGVTGELFF. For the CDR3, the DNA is TGTGCCAGCAGTCCTAACCGTCTAGCGGGGGTCACCGGGGAGCTGTTTTTT.

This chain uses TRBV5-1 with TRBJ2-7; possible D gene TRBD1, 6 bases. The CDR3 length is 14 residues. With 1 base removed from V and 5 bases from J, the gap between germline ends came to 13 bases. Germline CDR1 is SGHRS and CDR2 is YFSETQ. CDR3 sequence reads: CASSLPGESNEQYF. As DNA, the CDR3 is TGCGCCAGCAGCTTGCCAGGGGAGAGTAACGAGCAGTACTTC.

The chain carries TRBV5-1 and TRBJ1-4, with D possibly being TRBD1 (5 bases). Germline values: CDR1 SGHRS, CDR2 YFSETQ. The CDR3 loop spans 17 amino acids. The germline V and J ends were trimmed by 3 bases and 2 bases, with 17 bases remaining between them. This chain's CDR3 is CASSSGGFRGTNEKLFF. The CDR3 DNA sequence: TGCGCCAGCAGCTCGGGGGGGTTTCGAGGGACTAATGAAAAACTGTTTTTT.

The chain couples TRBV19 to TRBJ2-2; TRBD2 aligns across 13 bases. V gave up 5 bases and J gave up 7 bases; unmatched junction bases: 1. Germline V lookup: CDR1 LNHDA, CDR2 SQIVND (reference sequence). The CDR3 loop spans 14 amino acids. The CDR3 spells CASSGTSGNGELFF. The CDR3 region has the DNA TGTGCCAGTAGTGGGACTAGCGGGAACGGGGAGCTGTTTTTT. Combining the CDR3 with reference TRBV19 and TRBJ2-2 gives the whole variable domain DGGITQSPKYLFRKEGQNVTLSCEQNLNHDAMYWYRQDPGQGLRLIYYSQIVNDFQKGDIAEGYSVSREKKESFPLTVTSAQKNPTAFYLCASSGTSGNGELFFGEGSRLTVL.

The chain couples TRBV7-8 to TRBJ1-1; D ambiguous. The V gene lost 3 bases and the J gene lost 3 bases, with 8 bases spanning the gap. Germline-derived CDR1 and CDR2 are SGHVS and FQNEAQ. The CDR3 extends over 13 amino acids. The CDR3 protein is CASSFPYDTEAFF. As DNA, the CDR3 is TGTGCCAGCAGCTTCCCCTACGACACTGAAGCTTTCTTT.

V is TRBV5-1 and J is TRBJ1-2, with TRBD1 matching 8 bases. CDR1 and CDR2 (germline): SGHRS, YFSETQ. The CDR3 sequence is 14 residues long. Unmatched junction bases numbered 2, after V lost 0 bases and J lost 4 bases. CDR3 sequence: CASSLGTGSYGYTF. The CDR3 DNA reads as TGCGCCAGCAGCTTGGGGACAGGGAGCTATGGCTACACCTTC.

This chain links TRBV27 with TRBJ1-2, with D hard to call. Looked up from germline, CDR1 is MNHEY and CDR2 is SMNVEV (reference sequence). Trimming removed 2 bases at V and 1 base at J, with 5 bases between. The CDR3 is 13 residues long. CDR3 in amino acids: CASSLSYNYGYTF. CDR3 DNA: TGTGCCAGCAGTTTAAGCTATAACTATGGCTACACCTTC.

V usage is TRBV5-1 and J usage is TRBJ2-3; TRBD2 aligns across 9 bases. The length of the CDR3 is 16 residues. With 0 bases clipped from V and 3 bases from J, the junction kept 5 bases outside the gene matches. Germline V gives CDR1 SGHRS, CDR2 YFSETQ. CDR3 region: CASSLDSGGPTDTQYF. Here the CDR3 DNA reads TGCGCCAGCAGCTTGGACAGCGGGGGGCCGACAGATACGCAGTATTTT.

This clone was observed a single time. In DNA, the CDR3 is TGTGCCAGCAGCCAAGAAGCGGGGGGCCCCGTAGAGACCCAGTACTTC. Its protein product is CASSQEAGGPVETQYF. The V and J genes are TRBV3-1 (or the pseudogene TRBV3-2) and TRBJ2-5; 9 nucleotides align to TRBD2. The CDR3 extends over 16 amino acids. The germline V gene has CDR1 LGHDT and CDR2 YNNKEL (reference sequence). The V gene end was trimmed by 0 bases and the J gene end by 4 bases; junction bases not matched to a gene: 6.

The CDR3 here is CASSPGADSGANVLTF. The CDR3, as DNA: TGTGCCAGCAGTCCAGGGGCGGACTCTGGGGCCAACGTCCTGACTTTC. The chain combines TRBV6-4 with TRBJ2-6; the D gene is possibly TRBD1 (6 bases). The CDR3 sequence is 16 residues long. Germline V gene sequence: CDR1 MRHNA, CDR2 SNTAGT. V lost 5 bases and J 0 bases, leaving 11 bases between the germline ends.

CDR3 nucleotide sequence: TGTGCTAGTGGTTTGGTATGGAACAGGGTCAAATTAGTGAATCAGCCCCAGCATTTT. Encoded protein: CASGLVWNRVKLVNQPQHF. The V call is TRBV12-5, the J call TRBJ1-5; a weak D match, TRBD1 (6 bases). With 0 bases removed from V and 4 bases from J, the gap between germline ends came to 22 bases. The CDR3 runs to 19 residues. The germline V gene has CDR1 LGHNT and CDR2 FRNRAP.